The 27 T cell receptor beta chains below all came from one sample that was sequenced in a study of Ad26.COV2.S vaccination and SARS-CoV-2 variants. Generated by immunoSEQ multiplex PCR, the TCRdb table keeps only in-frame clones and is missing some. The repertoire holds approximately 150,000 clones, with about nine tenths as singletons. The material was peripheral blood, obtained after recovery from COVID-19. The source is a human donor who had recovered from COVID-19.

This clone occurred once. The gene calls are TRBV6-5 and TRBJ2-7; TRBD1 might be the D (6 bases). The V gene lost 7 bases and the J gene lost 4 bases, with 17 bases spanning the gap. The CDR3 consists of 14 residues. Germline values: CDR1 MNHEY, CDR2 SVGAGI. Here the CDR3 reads CASTQGDKTYEQYF. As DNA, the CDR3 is TGTGCCAGCACTCAAGGGGACAAGACATACGAGCAGTACTTC.

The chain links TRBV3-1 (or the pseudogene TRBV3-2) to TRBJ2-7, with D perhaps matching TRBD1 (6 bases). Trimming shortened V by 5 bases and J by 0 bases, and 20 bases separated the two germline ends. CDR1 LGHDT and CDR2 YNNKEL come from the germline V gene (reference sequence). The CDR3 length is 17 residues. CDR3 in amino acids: CASSDLFSGTRSYEQYF. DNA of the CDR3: TGTGCCAGCAGCGACTTGTTCTCCGGGACACGCTCCTACGAGCAGTACTTC.

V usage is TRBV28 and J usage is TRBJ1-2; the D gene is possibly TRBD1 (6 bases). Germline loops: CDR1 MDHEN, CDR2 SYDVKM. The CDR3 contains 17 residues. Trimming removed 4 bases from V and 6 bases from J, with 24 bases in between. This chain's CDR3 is CASSSIGGISRTNGYTF. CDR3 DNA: TGTGCCAGCAGTTCAATAGGGGGAATCAGTCGCACTAATGGCTACACCTTC.

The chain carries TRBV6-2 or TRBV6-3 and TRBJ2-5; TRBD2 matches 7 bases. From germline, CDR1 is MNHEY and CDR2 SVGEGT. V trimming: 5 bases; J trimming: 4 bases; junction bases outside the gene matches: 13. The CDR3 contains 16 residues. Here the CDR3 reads CASSPLAGVVRETQYF. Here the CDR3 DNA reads TGTGCCAGCAGTCCGCTTGCGGGGGTTGTTCGAGAGACCCAGTACTTC.

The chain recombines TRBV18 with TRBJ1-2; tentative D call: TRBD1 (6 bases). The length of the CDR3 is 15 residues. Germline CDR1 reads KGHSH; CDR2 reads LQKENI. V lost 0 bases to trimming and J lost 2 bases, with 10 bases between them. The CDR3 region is CASSPPYRANYGYTF. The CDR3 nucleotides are TGTGCCAGCTCACCACCGTACAGGGCAAACTATGGCTACACCTTC. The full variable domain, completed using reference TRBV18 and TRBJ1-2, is NAGVMQNPRHLVRRRGQEARLRCSPMKGHSHVYWYRQLPEEGLKFMVYLQKENIIDESGMPKERFSAEFPKEGPSILRIQQVVRGDSAAYFCASSPPYRANYGYTFGSGTRLTVV.

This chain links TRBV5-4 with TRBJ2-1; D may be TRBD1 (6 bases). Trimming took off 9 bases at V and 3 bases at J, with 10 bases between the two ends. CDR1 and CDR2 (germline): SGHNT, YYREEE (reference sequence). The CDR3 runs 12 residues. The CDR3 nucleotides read TGTGCCACCACGGACAGCTACAATGAGCAGTTCTTC. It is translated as CATTDSYNEQFF.

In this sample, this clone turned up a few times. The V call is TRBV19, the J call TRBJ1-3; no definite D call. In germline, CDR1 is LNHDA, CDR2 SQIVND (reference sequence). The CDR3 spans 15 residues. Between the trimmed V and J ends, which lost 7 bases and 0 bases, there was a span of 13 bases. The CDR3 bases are TGTGCCAGTACCTTTGACGGAGACTCTGGAAACACCATATATTTT. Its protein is CASTFDGDSGNTIYF.

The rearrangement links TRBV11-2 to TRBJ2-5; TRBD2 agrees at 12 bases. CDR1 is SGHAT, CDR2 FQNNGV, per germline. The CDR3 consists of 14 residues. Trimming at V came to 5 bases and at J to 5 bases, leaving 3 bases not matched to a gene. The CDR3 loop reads CASSPGLAGETQYF. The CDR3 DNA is TGTGCCAGCAGCCCCGGACTAGCGGGGGAGACCCAGTACTTC.

The CDR3 spells CASSARDSTYEQYF. CDR3 nucleotide sequence: TGTGCCAGCAGCGCCCGGGACTCCACCTACGAGCAGTACTTC. The chain joins TRBV13 to TRBJ2-7; weak D call: TRBD2 (6 bases). V lost 5 bases, J lost 2 bases, and 13 bases lay in between. Germline lookup yields CDR1 PRHDT and CDR2 FYEKMQ (reference sequence). The CDR3 sequence is 14 residues long.

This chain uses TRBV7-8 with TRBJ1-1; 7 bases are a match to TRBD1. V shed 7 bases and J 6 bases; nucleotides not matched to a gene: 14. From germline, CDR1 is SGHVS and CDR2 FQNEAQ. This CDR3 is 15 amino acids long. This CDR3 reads CASTQFQGGVSEAFF. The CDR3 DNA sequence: TGTGCCAGCACCCAATTTCAGGGGGGTGTTTCTGAAGCTTTCTTT.

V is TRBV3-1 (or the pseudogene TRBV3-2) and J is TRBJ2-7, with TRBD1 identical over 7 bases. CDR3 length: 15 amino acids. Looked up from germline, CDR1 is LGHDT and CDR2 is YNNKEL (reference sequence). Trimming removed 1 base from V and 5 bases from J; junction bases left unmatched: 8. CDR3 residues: CASSQVIRQGDEQYF. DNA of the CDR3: TGTGCCAGCAGCCAAGTAATAAGACAGGGAGACGAGCAGTACTTC.

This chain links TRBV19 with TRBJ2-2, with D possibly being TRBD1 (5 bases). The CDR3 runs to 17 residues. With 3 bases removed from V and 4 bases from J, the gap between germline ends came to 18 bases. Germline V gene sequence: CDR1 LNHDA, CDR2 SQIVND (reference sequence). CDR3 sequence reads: CASSISFYGRATGELFF. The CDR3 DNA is TGTGCCAGTAGTATTTCATTCTACGGCAGGGCCACCGGGGAGCTGTTTTTT.

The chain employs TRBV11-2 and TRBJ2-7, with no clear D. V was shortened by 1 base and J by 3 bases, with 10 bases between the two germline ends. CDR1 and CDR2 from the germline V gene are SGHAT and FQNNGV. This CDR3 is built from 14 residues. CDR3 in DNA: TGTGCCAGCAGCTTAGTGATGAGGAACTACGAGCAGTACTTC. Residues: CASSLVMRNYEQYF.

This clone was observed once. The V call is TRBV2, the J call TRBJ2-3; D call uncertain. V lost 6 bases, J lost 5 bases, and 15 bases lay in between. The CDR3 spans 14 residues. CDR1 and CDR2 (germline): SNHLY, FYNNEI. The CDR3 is CASSSTSSGDTQYF. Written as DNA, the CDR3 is TGTGCCAGCAGCTCCACCTCGTCAGGAGATACGCAGTATTTT. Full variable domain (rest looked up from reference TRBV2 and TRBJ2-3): EPEVTQTPSHQVTQMGQEVILRCVPISNHLYFYWYRQILGQKVEFLVSFYNNEISEKSEIFDDQFSVERPDGSNFTLKIRSTKLEDSAMYFCASSSTSSGDTQYFGPGTRLTVL.

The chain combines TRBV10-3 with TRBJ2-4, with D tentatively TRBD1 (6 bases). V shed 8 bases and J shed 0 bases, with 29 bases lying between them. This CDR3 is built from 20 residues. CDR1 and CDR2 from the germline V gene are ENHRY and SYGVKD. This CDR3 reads CAIRASWVFRDILAKNIQYF. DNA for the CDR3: TGTGCCATCCGCGCGAGCTGGGTATTCCGGGACATTCTAGCCAAAAACATTCAGTACTTC.

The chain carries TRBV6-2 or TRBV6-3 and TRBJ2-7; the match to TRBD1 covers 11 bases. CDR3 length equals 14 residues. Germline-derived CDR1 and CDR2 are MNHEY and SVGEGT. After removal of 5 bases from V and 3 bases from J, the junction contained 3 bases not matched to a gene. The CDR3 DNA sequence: TGTGCCAGCAGTGCCGGGACAGGGGGCTACGAGCAGTACTTC. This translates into CASSAGTGGYEQYF.

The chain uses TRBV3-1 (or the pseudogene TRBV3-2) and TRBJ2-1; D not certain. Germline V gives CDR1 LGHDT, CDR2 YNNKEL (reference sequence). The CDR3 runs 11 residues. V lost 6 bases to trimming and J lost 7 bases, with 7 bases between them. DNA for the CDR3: TGTGCCAGCAGGGGCCGGAATGAGCAGTTCTTC. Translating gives CASRGRNEQFF.

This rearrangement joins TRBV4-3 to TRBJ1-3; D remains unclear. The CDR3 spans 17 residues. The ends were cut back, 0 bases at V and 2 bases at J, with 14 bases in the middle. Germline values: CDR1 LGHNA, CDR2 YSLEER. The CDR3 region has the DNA TGCGCCAGCAGCCAAGATTACGGGAGATGGACTGGAAACACCATATATTTT. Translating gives CASSQDYGRWTGNTIYF.

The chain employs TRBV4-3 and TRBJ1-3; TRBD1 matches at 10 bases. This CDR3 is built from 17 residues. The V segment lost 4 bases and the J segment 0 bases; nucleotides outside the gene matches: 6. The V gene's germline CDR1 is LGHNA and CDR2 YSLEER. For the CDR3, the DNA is TGCGCCAGCAGCCTCGACAGGGGGCAAGACTCTGGAAACACCATATATTTT. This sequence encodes CASSLDRGQDSGNTIYF.

The CDR3 coding sequence is TGTGCCAGCAGTTACCTCGGGACACCGCCCGAGTACTTC. Protein product: CASSYLGTPPEYF. This rearrangement joins TRBV6-2 or TRBV6-3 to TRBJ2-7; tentatively, D is TRBD1 (6 bases). The V end lost 2 bases, the J end lost 11 bases, and 16 bases lay between the germline ends. The CDR3 loop spans 13 amino acids. The germline gives CDR1 MNHEY, CDR2 SVGEGT.

The CDR3: CASSLRNTGIYNEQFF. The CDR3 DNA reads TGTGCCAGCAGCTTGCGGAATACCGGGATCTACAATGAGCAGTTCTTC. This rearrangement joins TRBV5-6 to TRBJ2-1, with D tentatively TRBD2 (5 bases). The CDR3 consists of 16 residues. Germline CDR1 SGHDT, CDR2 YYEEEE. The V gene lost 1 base and the J gene lost 3 bases, with 14 bases spanning the gap.

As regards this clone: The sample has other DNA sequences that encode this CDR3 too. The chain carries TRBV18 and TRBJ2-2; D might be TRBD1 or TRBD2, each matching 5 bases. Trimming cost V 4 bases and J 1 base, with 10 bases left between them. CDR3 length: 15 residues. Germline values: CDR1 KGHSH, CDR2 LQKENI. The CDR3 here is CASSLGTVNTGELFF. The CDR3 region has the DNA TGTGCCAGCTCACTAGGGACGGTGAACACCGGGGAGCTGTTTTTT.

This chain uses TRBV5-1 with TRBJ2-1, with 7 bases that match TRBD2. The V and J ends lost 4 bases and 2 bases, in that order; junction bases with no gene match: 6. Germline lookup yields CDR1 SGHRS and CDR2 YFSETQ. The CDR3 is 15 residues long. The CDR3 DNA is TGCGCCAGCAGCACATCGGGGGGACCCTACAATGAGCAGTTCTTC. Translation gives CASSTSGGPYNEQFF.

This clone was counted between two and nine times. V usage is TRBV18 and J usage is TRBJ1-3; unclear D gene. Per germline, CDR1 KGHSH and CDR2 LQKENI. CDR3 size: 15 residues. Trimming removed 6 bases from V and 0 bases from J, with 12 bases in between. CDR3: CASSPSPSSGNTIYF. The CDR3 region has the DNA TGTGCCAGCTCGCCCTCGCCGAGCTCTGGAAACACCATATATTTT.

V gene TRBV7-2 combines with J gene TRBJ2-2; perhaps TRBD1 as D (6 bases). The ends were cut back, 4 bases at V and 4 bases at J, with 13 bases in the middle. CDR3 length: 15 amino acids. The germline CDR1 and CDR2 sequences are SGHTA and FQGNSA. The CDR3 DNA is TGTGCCAGCAGCTCACGGGACAAACCCACCGGGGAGCTGTTTTTT. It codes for CASSSRDKPTGELFF.

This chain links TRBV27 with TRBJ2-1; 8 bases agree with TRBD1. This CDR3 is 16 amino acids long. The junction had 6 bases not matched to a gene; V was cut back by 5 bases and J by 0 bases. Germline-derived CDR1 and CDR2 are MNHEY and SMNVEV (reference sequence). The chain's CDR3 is CASSPFTGGSYNEQFF. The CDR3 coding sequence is TGTGCCAGCAGTCCGTTCACAGGGGGCTCCTACAATGAGCAGTTCTTC.

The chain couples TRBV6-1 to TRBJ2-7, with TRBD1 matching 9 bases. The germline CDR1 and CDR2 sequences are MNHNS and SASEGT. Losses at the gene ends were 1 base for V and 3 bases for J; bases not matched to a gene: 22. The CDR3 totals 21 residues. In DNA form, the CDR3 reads TGTGCCAGCAGTGAAGACAGGGGGCAAGCTGATTTTTTGCCCCACCGCTACGAGCAGTACTTC. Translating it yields CASSEDRGQADFLPHRYEQYF.